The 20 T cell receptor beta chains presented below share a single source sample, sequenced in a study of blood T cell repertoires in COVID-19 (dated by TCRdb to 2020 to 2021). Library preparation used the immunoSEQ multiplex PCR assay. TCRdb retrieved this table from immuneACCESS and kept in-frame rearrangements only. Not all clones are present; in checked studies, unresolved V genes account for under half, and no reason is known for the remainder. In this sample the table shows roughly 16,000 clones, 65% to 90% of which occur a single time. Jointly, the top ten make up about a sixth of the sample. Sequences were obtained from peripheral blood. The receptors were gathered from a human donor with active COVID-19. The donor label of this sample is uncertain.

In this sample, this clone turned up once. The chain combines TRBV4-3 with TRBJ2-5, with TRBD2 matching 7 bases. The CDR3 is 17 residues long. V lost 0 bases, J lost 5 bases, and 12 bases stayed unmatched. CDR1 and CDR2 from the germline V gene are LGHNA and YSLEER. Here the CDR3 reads CASSQEPAGTKYETQYF. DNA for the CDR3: TGCGCCAGCAGCCAAGAGCCGGCCGGGACTAAGTACGAGACCCAGTACTTC.

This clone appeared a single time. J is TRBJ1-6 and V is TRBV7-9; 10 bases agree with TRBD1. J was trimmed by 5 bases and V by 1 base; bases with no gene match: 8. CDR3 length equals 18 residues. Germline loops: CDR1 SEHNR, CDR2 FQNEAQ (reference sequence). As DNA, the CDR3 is TGTGCCAGCAGCTTAGGACAGGGGGCGCTTTTGAATAATTCACCCCTCCACTTT. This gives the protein CASSLGQGALLNNSPLHF.

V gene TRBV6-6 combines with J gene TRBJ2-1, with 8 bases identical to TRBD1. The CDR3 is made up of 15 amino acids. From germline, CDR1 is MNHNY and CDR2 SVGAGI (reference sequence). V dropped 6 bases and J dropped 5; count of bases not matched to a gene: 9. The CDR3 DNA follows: TGTGCCAGCAGCCCGATGGACAGGGCTAACAATGAGCAGTTCTTC. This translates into CASSPMDRANNEQFF.

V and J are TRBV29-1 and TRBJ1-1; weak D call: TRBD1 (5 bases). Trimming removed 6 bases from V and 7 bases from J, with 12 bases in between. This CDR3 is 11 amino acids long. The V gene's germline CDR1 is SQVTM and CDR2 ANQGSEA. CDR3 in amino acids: CSVFYRGEAFF. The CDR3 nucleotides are TGCAGCGTCTTCTATAGGGGTGAAGCTTTCTTT.

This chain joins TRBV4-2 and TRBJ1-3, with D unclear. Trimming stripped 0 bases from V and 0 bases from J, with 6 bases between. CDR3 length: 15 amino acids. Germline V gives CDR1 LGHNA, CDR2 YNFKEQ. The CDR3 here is CASSQDQVSGNTIYF. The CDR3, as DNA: TGTGCCAGCAGCCAAGATCAGGTCTCTGGAAACACCATATATTTT.

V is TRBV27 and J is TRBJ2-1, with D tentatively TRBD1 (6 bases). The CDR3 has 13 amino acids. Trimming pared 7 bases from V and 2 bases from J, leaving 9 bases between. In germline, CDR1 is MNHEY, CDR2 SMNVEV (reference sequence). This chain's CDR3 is CASNTGTYNEQFF. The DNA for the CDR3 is TGTGCCAGCAATACAGGGACCTACAATGAGCAGTTCTTC.

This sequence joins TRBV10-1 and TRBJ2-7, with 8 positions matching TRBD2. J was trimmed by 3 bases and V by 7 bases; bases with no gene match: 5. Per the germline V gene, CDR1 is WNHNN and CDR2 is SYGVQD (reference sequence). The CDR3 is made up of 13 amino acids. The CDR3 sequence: CASTRGGIYEQYF. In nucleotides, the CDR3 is TGCGCCAGCACTCGGGGGGGCATCTACGAGCAGTACTTC.

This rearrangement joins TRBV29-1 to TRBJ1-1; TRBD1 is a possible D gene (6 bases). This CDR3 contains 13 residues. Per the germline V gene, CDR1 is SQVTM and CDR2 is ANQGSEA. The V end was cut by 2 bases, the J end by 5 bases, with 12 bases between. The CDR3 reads CSVEKEGGTEAFF. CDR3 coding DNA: TGCAGCGTTGAAAAGGAAGGGGGAACTGAAGCTTTCTTT.

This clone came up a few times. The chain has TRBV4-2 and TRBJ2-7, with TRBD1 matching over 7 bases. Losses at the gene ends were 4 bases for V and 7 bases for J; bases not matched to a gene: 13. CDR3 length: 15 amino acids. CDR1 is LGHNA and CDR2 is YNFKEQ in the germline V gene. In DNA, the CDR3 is TGTGCCAGCAGCCGGGATGCGACAGGGCCGGGGGAGCAGTACTTC. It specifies CASSRDATGPGEQYF.

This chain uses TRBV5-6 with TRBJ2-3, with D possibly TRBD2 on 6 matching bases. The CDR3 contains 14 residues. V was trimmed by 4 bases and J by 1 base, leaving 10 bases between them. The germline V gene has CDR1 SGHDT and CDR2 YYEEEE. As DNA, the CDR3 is TGTGCCAGCAGCCGGTCGGGAGGCACAGATACGCAGTATTTT. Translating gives CASSRSGGTDTQYF.

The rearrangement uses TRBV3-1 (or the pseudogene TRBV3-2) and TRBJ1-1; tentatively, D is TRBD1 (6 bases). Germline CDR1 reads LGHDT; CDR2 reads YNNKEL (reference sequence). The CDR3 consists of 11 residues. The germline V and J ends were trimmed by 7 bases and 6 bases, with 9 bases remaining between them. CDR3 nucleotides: TGTGCCAGCAAAGGGGGGGCTGAAGCTTTCTTT. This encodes CASKGGAEAFF.

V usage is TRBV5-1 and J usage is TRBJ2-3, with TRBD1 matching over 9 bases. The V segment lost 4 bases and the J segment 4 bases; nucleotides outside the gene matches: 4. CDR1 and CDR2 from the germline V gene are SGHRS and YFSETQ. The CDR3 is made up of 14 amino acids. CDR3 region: CASSRDRVPDTQYF. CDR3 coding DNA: TGCGCCAGCAGCAGGGACAGGGTCCCAGATACGCAGTATTTT.

CDR3 amino acids: CASTLGGWGTDTQYF. DNA of the CDR3: TGCGCCAGCACCCTTGGCGGGTGGGGCACAGATACGCAGTATTTT. The chain links TRBV4-1 to TRBJ2-3, with D maybe TRBD2 (5 bases). Germline CDR1 reads MGHRA; CDR2 reads YSYEKL. Trimming stripped 7 bases from V and 1 base from J, with 15 bases between. CDR3 length: 15 residues.

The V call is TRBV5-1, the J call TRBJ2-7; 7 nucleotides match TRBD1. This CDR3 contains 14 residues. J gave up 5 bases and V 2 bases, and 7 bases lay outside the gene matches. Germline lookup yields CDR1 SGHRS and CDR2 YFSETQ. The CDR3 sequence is CASSFRTGNNEQYF. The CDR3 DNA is TGCGCCAGCAGCTTCCGGACAGGTAATAACGAGCAGTACTTC.

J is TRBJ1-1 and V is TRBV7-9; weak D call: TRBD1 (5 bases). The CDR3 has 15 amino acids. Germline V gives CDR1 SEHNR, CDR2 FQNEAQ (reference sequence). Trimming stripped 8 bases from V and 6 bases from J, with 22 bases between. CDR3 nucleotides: TGTGCCAGCTCAATGGCCCAGGGAGGCTTCGCTGAAGCTTTCTTT. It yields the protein CASSMAQGGFAEAFF.

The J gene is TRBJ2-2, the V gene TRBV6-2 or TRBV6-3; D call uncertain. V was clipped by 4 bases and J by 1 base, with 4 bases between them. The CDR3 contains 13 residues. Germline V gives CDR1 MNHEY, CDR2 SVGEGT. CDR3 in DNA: TGTGCCAGCAGTTCGAGGAACACCGGGGAGCTGTTTTTT. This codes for CASSSRNTGELFF.

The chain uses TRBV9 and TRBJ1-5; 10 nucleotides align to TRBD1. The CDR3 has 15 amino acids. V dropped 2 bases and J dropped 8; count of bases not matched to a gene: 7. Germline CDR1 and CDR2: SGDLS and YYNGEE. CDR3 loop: CASSVGGQGREPQHF. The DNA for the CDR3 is TGTGCCAGCAGCGTGGGGGGACAGGGGAGGGAGCCCCAGCATTTT.

The CDR3 region is CASSLRTSGGSTDTQYF. In nucleotides, the CDR3 is TGCGCCAGCAGCCTCCGGACTAGCGGGGGGAGCACAGATACGCAGTATTTT. The chain couples TRBV5-1 to TRBJ2-3, with 14 nucleotides matching TRBD2. The germline V gene encodes CDR1 SGHRS and CDR2 YFSETQ. There are 17 residues in the CDR3. J was trimmed by 0 bases and V by 4 bases; bases with no gene match: 4.

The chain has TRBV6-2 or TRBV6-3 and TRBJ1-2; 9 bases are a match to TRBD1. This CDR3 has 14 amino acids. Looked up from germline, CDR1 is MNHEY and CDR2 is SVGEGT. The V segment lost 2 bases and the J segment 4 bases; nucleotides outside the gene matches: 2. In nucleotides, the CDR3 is TGTGCCAGCAGTTACCCGGGACAGGGCTATGGCTACACCTTC. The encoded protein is CASSYPGQGYGYTF.

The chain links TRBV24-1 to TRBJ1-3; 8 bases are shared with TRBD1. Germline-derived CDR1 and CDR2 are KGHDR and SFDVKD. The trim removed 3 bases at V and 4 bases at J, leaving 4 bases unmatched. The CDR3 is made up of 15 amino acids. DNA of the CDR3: TGTGCCACCAGTGATACGGGACAGGAAGGAAACACCATATATTTT. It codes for CATSDTGQEGNTIYF.